Shown below are 13 T cell receptor beta chains from a single sample sequenced in a study of OX40 agonist ivuxolimab in advanced cancers. Generated by immunoSEQ multiplex PCR, the TCRdb table keeps only in-frame clones and is missing some. The table has nearly 110,000 clones, around 93% seen once. The source was CD4+ or CD8+ T cells sorted from blood, collected in a trial of the OX40 agonist ivuxolimab. These receptors were collected from an adult with an advanced solid tumor such as melanoma, head and neck, liver or kidney cancer.

This clone has a handful of counts. The genes are TRBV28 and TRBJ2-4, with 9 bases fitting TRBD2. V was pared by 2 bases and J by 3 bases, with 5 bases of the junction left unmatched. Germline CDR1 reads MDHEN; CDR2 reads SYDVKM. The CDR3 is 16 residues long. The CDR3 sequence: CASSLGGRADKNIQYF. For the CDR3, the DNA is TGTGCCAGCAGTTTAGGCGGGAGGGCCGACAAAAACATTCAGTACTTC.

The V gene is TRBV18, the J gene TRBJ1-4; perhaps TRBD1 as D (5 bases). Germline CDR1 KGHSH, CDR2 LQKENI. This CDR3 contains 15 residues. V was trimmed by 6 bases and J by 4 bases, leaving 15 bases between them. The CDR3 bases are TGTGCCAGCTCGCCGCAGGGTCTTGATAATGAAAAACTGTTTTTT. Amino acids: CASSPQGLDNEKLFF.

The chain employs TRBV5-1 and TRBJ1-1; no reliable D call. V lost 1 base, J lost 3 bases, and 13 bases lay in between. Germline V CDR1 and CDR2: SGHRS, YFSETQ. The length of the CDR3 is 15 residues. The CDR3 DNA reads TGCGCCAGCAGCTTGCTGAGTAATTATGACACTGAAGCTTTCTTT. Translated: CASSLLSNYDTEAFF.

Written as DNA, the CDR3 is TGTGCCAGCAGCGTACATCCTCGGACTAGCGCAAACTACAATGAGCAGTTCTTC. Translation gives CASSVHPRTSANYNEQFF. J is TRBJ2-1 and V is TRBV9, with 9 bases lining up with TRBD2. CDR1 is SGDLS, CDR2 YYNGEE, per germline. The length of the CDR3 is 18 residues. Unmatched junction bases numbered 11, after V lost 1 base and J lost 3 bases. Full variable domain (outside the CDR3, taken from reference TRBV9 and TRBJ2-1): DSGVTQTPKHLITATGQRVTLRCSPRSGDLSVYWYQQSLDQGLQFLIQYYNGEERAKGNILERFSAQQFPDLHSELNLSSLELGDSALYFCASSVHPRTSANYNEQFFGPGTRLTVL.

The chain is built from TRBV29-1 and TRBJ2-7; 7 nucleotides agree with TRBD1. The V gene end was trimmed by 6 bases and the J gene end by 11 bases; junction bases not matched to a gene: 7. Germline CDR1 and CDR2: SQVTM and ANQGSEA. This CDR3 contains 10 residues. CDR3 sequence (DNA): TGCAGCGTGGGGGACAGAGGGGAGTACTTC. Translation: CSVGDRGEYF.

In its sample, this clone was seen a few times. The chain carries TRBV5-1 and TRBJ1-3; D is uncertain. Deletions cut 0 bases from V and 0 bases from J, with 13 bases between. The length of the CDR3 is 17 residues. Per the germline V gene, CDR1 is SGHRS and CDR2 is YFSETQ. CDR3 amino acids: CASSLGSGLSSGNTIYF. In DNA form, the CDR3 reads TGCGCCAGCAGCTTGGGTTCGGGGTTAAGCTCTGGAAACACCATATATTTT.

The chain combines TRBV19 with TRBJ2-1, with a weak D call TRBD2 (6 bases). From germline, CDR1 is LNHDA and CDR2 SQIVND (reference sequence). V lost 6 bases and J 6 bases, leaving 15 bases between the germline ends. This CDR3 has 14 amino acids. The chain's CDR3 is CASSMILGGNEQFF. As DNA, the CDR3 is TGTGCCAGTAGCATGATTCTCGGGGGCAATGAGCAGTTCTTC.

In its sample, this clone was seen once. The chain is built from TRBV6-1 and TRBJ2-1, with D unresolved. Germline CDR1 MNHNS, CDR2 SASEGT. Deletions cut 6 bases from V and 7 bases from J, with 16 bases between. This CDR3 contains 14 residues. CDR3 nucleotide sequence: TGTGCCAGCAGCCCTCCCGTTTCGAGAAATGAGCAGTTCTTC. Translation gives CASSPPVSRNEQFF.

This rearrangement joins TRBV10-3 to TRBJ2-7; TRBD1 agrees at 12 bases. Per germline, CDR1 ENHRY and CDR2 SYGVKD. The CDR3 is 16 residues long. V gave up 3 bases and J gave up 4 bases; unmatched junction bases: 7. In DNA form, the CDR3 reads TGTGCCATCAGTGACGTCGGGACAGGGGGCGGTTACGAGCAGTACTTC. Translating gives CAISDVGTGGGYEQYF.

This chain connects TRBV7-2 to TRBJ2-7, with D uncertain. V was clipped by 1 base and J by 3 bases, with 10 bases between them. Germline-derived CDR1 and CDR2 are SGHTA and FQGNSA. The CDR3 extends over 14 amino acids. Here the CDR3 reads CASSLVGNNYEQYF. As DNA, the CDR3 is TGTGCCAGCAGCTTAGTGGGAAATAACTACGAGCAGTACTTC.

The chain recombines TRBV28 with TRBJ1-4, with TRBD1 matching over 11 bases. V was clipped by 9 bases and J by 8 bases; unmatched bases: 8. CDR3 length: 14 residues. Germline V gene sequence: CDR1 MDHEN, CDR2 SYDVKM. Here the CDR3 DNA reads TGTGCCAGTTCCCCGGACAGGGGGCTCGAAAAACTGTTTTTT. This sequence encodes CASSPDRGLEKLFF.

This clone showed up just once. Compared with germline, one end of the junction differs, possibly owing to a read error. Other DNA sequences in this specimen translate into the identical CDR3. V is TRBV5-6 and J is TRBJ1-2; no clear D. The CDR3 sequence is 15 residues long. Germline CDR1 SGHDT, CDR2 YYEEEE. The CDR3 region is CASSLEDGFNYGYTF. The CDR3 bases are TGCGCCAGCAGCTTGGAAGACGGTTTTAACTATGGCTACACCTTC.

The V call is TRBV2, the J call TRBJ2-3; D is undetermined. Germline V gene lookup returns CDR1 SNHLY and CDR2 FYNNEI. Trimming stripped 2 bases from V and 4 bases from J, with 10 bases between. The CDR3 has 14 amino acids. The DNA of the CDR3 is TGTGCCAGCAGTGAAAGGACGTATTCAGATACGCAGTATTTT. This encodes CASSERTYSDTQYF.